One TCR beta chain is described in this entry. V was clipped by 2 bases and J by 4 bases, with 11 bases between them. CDR1 is SGHTA and CDR2 is FQGTGA in the germline V gene. The CDR3 extends over 15 amino acids. This specimen belongs to a study of T cell changes during pregnancy in multiple sclerosis. The protocol was immunoSEQ multiplex PCR, while the TCRdb copy is restricted to in-frame clones and leaves out a portion. The data show approximately 40,000 clones, about 96% seen once. Specimen: peripheral blood, collected in the second trimester of pregnancy. The V gene is TRBV7-3, the J gene TRBJ1-4; D not certain. This clonotype originated in a female donor with multiple sclerosis, enrolled in a pregnancy study. The CDR3 is CASSLGGNYNEKLFF. CDR3 nucleotides: TGTGCCAGCAGCTTAGGAGGAAATTATAATGAAAAACTGTTTTTT.